This T cell receptor beta chain originates from a study of identical twins. TCRdb itself ran the 5' RACE reads through MiXCR, one entry per CDR3 protein. The sample shows approximately 260,000 distinct CDR3 sequences, approximately 8.3% of them seen only once. The table lists this clonotype with many counts. The antigen is not known. After removal of 5 bases from V and 2 bases from J, the junction contained 8 bases not matched to a gene. The CDR3 is 16 amino acids. Points from the study as a whole: In drawing conclusions, the study used cross-sectional statistical analysis and did not follow the same donors.

This sample was also put to use in a study of yellow fever vaccine responses in identical twins.

The chain carries TRBV12-3 or TRBV12-4 and TRBJ2-3; TRBD1 matches at 9 bases. Sequenced material: CD8+ T cells sorted from blood. This clonotype was obtained from a woman under 30 in good health. The CDR3 coding sequence is TGTGCCAGCAGTCACAGGGGGCTTGGGTTCACAGATACGCAGTATTTT. It specifies CASSHRGLGFTDTQYF.